The sequence of this TCR beta chain was determined in a study of vaccination effects on CD4 cells after COVID-19. Germline V gene lookup returns CDR1 MGHRA and CDR2 YSYEKL. V was clipped by 1 base and J by 4 bases, with 16 bases between them. This CDR3 region has 16 residues. Overall study findings and caveats: Common cold coronaviruses were cross-recognized by only 1 of 255 vaccine-induced clones in healthy vaccinees.

Antigen-specific CD4+ T cells were first expanded with viral peptide pools by the ViraFEST assay and only then sequenced. CD4+ T cell isolation took place after less than 13 days of culture. As their vaccination, participants received two doses of either BNT162b2 or mRNA-1273. Vaccine recipients lacked prior SARS-CoV-2 infection and had negative nucleocapsid antibodies. Wells containing two million PBMC each were cultured with roughly 10 IU/ml IL-2 and 7.5 to 10 ug/ml peptides. A remark on this clone: Its antigen is not known.

Clones were read by immunoSEQ multiplex PCR, and TCRdb kept only the in-frame ones, dropping some. The data show around 30,000 clones, about 70% seen once. The source was CD4+ T cells from PBMCs cultured with HCoV-NL63 spike peptides, collected after COVID-19 vaccination. This TCR was sampled from a human donor who received a COVID-19 vaccine. This chain links TRBV4-1 with TRBJ2-5; tentative D call: TRBD1 (6 bases). The CDR3 sequence is CASSQARGQGRETQYF. CDR3 DNA: TGCGCCAGCAGCCAAGCCAGGGGTCAGGGGCGAGAGACCCAGTACTTC.